What follows is one T cell receptor (beta chain) and its context. Its matching antigen is unknown. Profiled with immunoSEQ multiplex PCR; TCRdb holds only in-frame clones, not every one. Among about 6,300 clones, roughly 91% were seen once, and the ten largest hold around 12%. The germline CDR1 and CDR2 sequences are LNHDA and SQIVND (reference sequence). The CDR3 loop spans 17 amino acids. Trimming pared 3 bases from V and 0 bases from J, leaving 17 bases between. The data were obtained in a study of blood T cell dynamics during melanoma immunotherapy. As for the study in general: First-line therapy was either pembrolizumab or nivolumab with ipilimumab for metastatic melanoma. Whole-study results and caveats: Clones driving repertoire changes may be melanoma-specific or general immune activation.

Stated time point: pre-treatment baseline. Sampling occurred pretreatment (T0) and at week 3 (W3), after cycle one of checkpoint blockade. Prior systemic cancer therapy, immunosuppressant use and other active malignancies excluded patients. This rearrangement joins TRBV19 to TRBJ1-2, with TRBD1 as a possible D gene (5 bases). The clonotype originates from a human donor with melanoma. The specimen was cell-free DNA from blood, collected from a patient treated with checkpoint blockade. In DNA form, the CDR3 reads TGTGCCAGTAGTATGTCTACGGGGGAGCGGACTAACTATGGCTACACCTTC. Amino acids: CASSMSTGERTNYGYTF.